This TCR beta chain emerged from a study of graft-versus-host responses after intestinal transplantation. On the study more broadly: Grafts were multivisceral, liver-intestinal, or isolated intestinal. Every transplant recipient was induced with anti-thymocyte globulin, then maintained on tacrolimus and steroids for around 3 years. Notes on the study in general: With peak circulating GvH clone levels came an association with early post-transplant HvG declines.

Comment on this clone: The antigen is not known.

Sequenced by immunoSEQ multiplex PCR; TCRdb stores in-frame clones only, minus some. The data hold 80,000 to 90,000 clones, with roughly 90% observed a single time. The J segment lost 2 bases and the V segment lost 4 bases, leaving 7 bases of the junction unmatched. Germline CDR1 reads SGHRS; CDR2 reads YFSETQ. The CDR3 is 16 residues long. V usage is TRBV5-1 and J usage is TRBJ2-5, with 11 nucleotides matching TRBD2. The material sequenced was unstimulated CD4+ T cells sorted from spleen or lymph node cells, taken before intestinal transplant. The origin of this receptor is a human donor who received an intestinal transplant. The CDR3 is CASSTSSGGRQETQYF. CDR3 nucleotide sequence: TGCGCCAGCAGCACCTCTAGCGGGGGGCGGCAAGAGACCCAGTACTTC.